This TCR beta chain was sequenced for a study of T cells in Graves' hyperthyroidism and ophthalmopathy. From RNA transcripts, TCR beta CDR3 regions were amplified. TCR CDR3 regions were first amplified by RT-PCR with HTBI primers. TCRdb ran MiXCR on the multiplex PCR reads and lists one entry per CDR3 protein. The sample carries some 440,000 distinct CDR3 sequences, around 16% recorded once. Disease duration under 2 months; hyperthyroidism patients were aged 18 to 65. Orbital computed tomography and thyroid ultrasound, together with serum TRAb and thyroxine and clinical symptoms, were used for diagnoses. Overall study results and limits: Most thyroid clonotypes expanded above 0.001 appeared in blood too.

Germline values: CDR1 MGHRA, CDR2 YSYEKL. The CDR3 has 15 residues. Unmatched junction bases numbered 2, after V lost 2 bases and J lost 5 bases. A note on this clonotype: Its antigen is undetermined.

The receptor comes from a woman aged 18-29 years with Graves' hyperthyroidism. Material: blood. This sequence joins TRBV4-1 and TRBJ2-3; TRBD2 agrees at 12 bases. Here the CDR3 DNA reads TGCGCCAGCAGCCAAACTAGCGGGGGGAAAGATACGCAGTATTTT. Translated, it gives CASSQTSGGKDTQYF.